Below are 15 T cell receptor beta chains sequenced from a single sample in a study of siplizumab effects on memory and regulatory T cells. The method was immunoSEQ multiplex PCR; TCRdb's version includes in-frame clones alone and lacks a portion of them. Of approximately 90,000 clones listed, 94% are singletons. The sequenced material came from non-Treg CD4+ T cells sorted from blood. The receptors were sampled from a human donor in good health.

V usage is TRBV5-1 and J usage is TRBJ2-7, with D tentatively TRBD1 (5 bases). This CDR3 is built from 14 residues. The ends were cut back, 1 base at V and 1 base at J, with 9 bases in the middle. Germline CDR1 is SGHRS and CDR2 is YFSETQ. The CDR3 DNA reads TGCGCCAGCAGCTTGTTAGGGGCGTCCTACGAGCAGTACTTC. Translating it yields CASSLLGASYEQYF.

The chain joins TRBV5-4 to TRBJ2-2; 8 bases match TRBD2. The CDR3 is made up of 14 amino acids. In germline, CDR1 is SGHNT, CDR2 YYREEE (reference sequence). The junction had 7 bases not matched to a gene; V was cut back by 5 bases and J by 7 bases. In nucleotides, the CDR3 is TGTGCCAGCAGAACAAGCGGGGGAGGCGGGGAGCTGTTTTTT. Its translation is CASRTSGGGGELFF.

The chain has TRBV7-8 and TRBJ2-2, with no clear D. Deletions cut 7 bases from V and 7 bases from J, with 16 bases between. Germline values: CDR1 SGHVS, CDR2 FQNEAQ. The CDR3 is made up of 14 amino acids. CDR3 region: CASIKDHADGELFF. The CDR3, as DNA: TGTGCCAGCATTAAGGATCATGCCGACGGGGAGCTGTTTTTT.

The rearrangement joins TRBV9 to TRBJ2-5; possible D gene TRBD1, 6 bases. Germline loops: CDR1 SGDLS, CDR2 YYNGEE. This CDR3 has 15 residues. Trimming shortened V by 4 bases and J by 5 bases, and 18 bases separated the two germline ends. CDR3 in DNA: TGTGCCAGCAGCACCGGGACACACGGGGTGGAGACCCAGTACTTC. This sequence encodes CASSTGTHGVETQYF.

This rearrangement joins TRBV19 to TRBJ2-1; 8 nucleotides agree with TRBD2. The V gene's germline CDR1 is LNHDA and CDR2 SQIVND (reference sequence). The CDR3 is 14 residues long. V shed 5 bases, J shed 11 bases, and the junction held 11 bases outside the gene matches. The CDR3 nucleotides read TGTGCCAGTAGTCTTCTTAGCGGGGAAGGTCAGCAGTTCTTC. Amino acid sequence: CASSLLSGEGQQFF. Filled out from reference TRBV19 and TRBJ2-1, the complete variable domain reads DGGITQSPKYLFRKEGQNVTLSCEQNLNHDAMYWYRQDPGQGLRLIYYSQIVNDFQKGDIAEGYSVSREKKESFPLTVTSAQKNPTAFYLCASSLLSGEGQQFFGPGTRLTVL.

This chain uses TRBV5-1 with TRBJ1-2; D remains ambiguous. The CDR3 is 14 residues long. Trimming removed 4 bases from V and 0 bases from J, with 10 bases in between. The V gene's germline CDR1 is SGHRS and CDR2 YFSETQ. The CDR3 loop reads CASSTTGANYGYTF. The DNA for the CDR3 is TGCGCCAGCAGCACGACGGGAGCTAACTATGGCTACACCTTC.

The chain is built from TRBV7-9 and TRBJ2-7; 9 nucleotides match TRBD1. The CDR3 has 15 amino acids. With 5 bases clipped from V and 2 bases from J, the junction kept 7 bases outside the gene matches. Germline V CDR1 and CDR2: SEHNR, FQNEAQ (reference sequence). Here the CDR3 DNA reads TGTGCCAGCAGCGGAGGCGGGACAGGGACCTACGAGCAGTACTTC. It is translated as CASSGGGTGTYEQYF.

This clone was counted a single time. The V gene is TRBV5-1, the J gene TRBJ1-2; the D is unclear. The V end was cut by 3 bases, the J end by 0 bases, with 12 bases between. Germline V gene lookup returns CDR1 SGHRS and CDR2 YFSETQ. The CDR3 covers 15 residues. The CDR3, as DNA: TGCGCCAGCAGCTCCGGACGGTTAGCTAACTATGGCTACACCTTC. Residues: CASSSGRLANYGYTF. The complete variable domain, with remaining parts taken from reference TRBV5-1 and TRBJ1-2, reads KAGVTQTPRYLIKTRGQQVTLSCSPISGHRSVSWYQQTPGQGLQFLFEYFSETQRNKGNFPGRFSGRQFSNSRSEMNVSTLELGDSALYLCASSSGRLANYGYTFGSGTRLTVV.

J is TRBJ1-2 and V is TRBV5-1; tentatively, D is TRBD1 (5 bases). The CDR3 contains 14 residues. The ends were cut back, 2 bases at V and 6 bases at J, with 14 bases in the middle. In germline, CDR1 is SGHRS, CDR2 YFSETQ. The CDR3 coding sequence is TGCGCCAGCAGCTTTGGAGGGGAGTGGGATGGCTACACCTTC. It yields the protein CASSFGGEWDGYTF.

The chain uses TRBV19 and TRBJ1-1, with a weak D call TRBD1 (6 bases). Germline CDR1 and CDR2: LNHDA and SQIVND (reference sequence). The CDR3 covers 16 residues. Trimming stripped 5 bases from V and 0 bases from J, with 16 bases between. CDR3 amino acids: CASSLLTGSLNTEAFF. The CDR3 DNA sequence: TGTGCCAGTAGTCTGCTGACAGGCTCATTGAACACTGAAGCTTTCTTT.

This sequence joins TRBV7-2 and TRBJ2-2, with D perhaps being TRBD1 or TRBD2 (5 bases each). V was cut by 5 bases and J by 2 bases, with 12 bases left in between. There are 15 residues in the CDR3. Germline V CDR1 and CDR2: SGHTA, FQGNSA. The CDR3 loop reads CASSGRGGNTGELFF. Written as DNA, the CDR3 is TGTGCCAGCAGCGGCCGGGGCGGTAACACCGGGGAGCTGTTTTTT.

This chain connects TRBV4-1 to TRBJ2-3; D not resolved. CDR1 is MGHRA and CDR2 is YSYEKL in the germline V gene. The V gene lost 0 bases and the J gene lost 1 base, with 8 bases spanning the gap. The CDR3 length is 15 residues. The CDR3 DNA reads TGCGCCAGCAGCCAAGATGTCCGGGGCACAGATACGCAGTATTTT. Translation: CASSQDVRGTDTQYF.

The J gene is TRBJ2-7, the V gene TRBV5-4, with 8 bases aligning to TRBD1. The trim removed 0 bases at V and 5 bases at J, leaving 4 bases unmatched. CDR1 and CDR2 from the germline V gene are SGHNT and YYREEE (reference sequence). The CDR3 length is 14 residues. CDR3 nucleotide sequence: TGTGCCAGCAGCTTGGGACAGGGGCGCCACGAGCAGTACTTC. Protein product: CASSLGQGRHEQYF.

The genes are TRBV2 and TRBJ2-3; D may be TRBD2 (5 bases). Germline assignment: CDR1 SNHLY and CDR2 FYNNEI. The CDR3 has 14 residues. V lost 4 bases, J lost 3 bases, and 11 bases lay in between. Here the CDR3 DNA reads TGTGCCAGCAGTGGTTTCGGGGAAACAGATACGCAGTATTTT. Residues: CASSGFGETDTQYF.

V usage is TRBV12-5 and J usage is TRBJ2-4; possibly TRBD1 for D (6 bases). This CDR3 has 15 residues. Germline V gene data show CDR1 as LGHNT and CDR2 as FRNRAP. Trimming removed 2 bases from V and 6 bases from J, with 14 bases in between. CDR3 loop: CASGLSRDMGNIQYF. The CDR3 DNA is TGTGCTAGTGGTTTGTCCCGGGACATGGGAAACATTCAGTACTTC. The whole variable domain, filled in from reference TRBV12-5 and TRBJ2-4, reads DARVTQTPRHKVTEMGQEVTMRCQPILGHNTVFWYRQTMMQGLELLAYFRNRAPLDDSGMPKDRFSAEMPDATLATLKIQPSEPRDSAVYFCASGLSRDMGNIQYFGAGTRLSVL.